Shown below are 15 T cell receptor beta chains from a single sample sequenced in a study of blood T cell repertoires in COVID-19. Measured with immunoSEQ multiplex PCR; TCRdb has only the in-frame clones, and not every one. Here the sample spans roughly 380,000 clones, around 91% being singletons. The sequencing sample was made of peripheral blood. The receptor source for this set is a woman aged 40 to 50 with COVID-19, enrolled during active disease.

This sequence joins TRBV30 and TRBJ1-6; D not certain. This CDR3 is 13 amino acids long. V gave up 3 bases and J gave up 7 bases, with 10 bases separating them. Germline V gene data show CDR1 as GTSNPN and CDR2 as SVGIG (reference sequence). For the CDR3, the DNA is TGTGCCTGGAGGTTGTCAGTCAATTCACCCCTCCACTTT. It encodes CAWRLSVNSPLHF.

The chain carries TRBV10-3 and TRBJ1-6; D is ambiguous. Germline CDR1 is ENHRY and CDR2 is SYGVKD. V lost 5 bases, J lost 7 bases, and 12 bases lay in between. The CDR3 covers 14 residues. CDR3 amino acids: CAISSGVDNSPLHF. The CDR3 nucleotides read TGTGCCATCAGTAGCGGTGTAGACAATTCACCCCTCCACTTT.

This CDR3 reads CASTMRGQSNQPQHF. Here the CDR3 DNA reads TGTGCCAGCACCATGAGGGGGCAGAGCAATCAGCCCCAGCATTTT. The chain recombines TRBV6-6 with TRBJ1-5, with 7 bases matching TRBD1. The CDR3 covers 15 residues. CDR1 and CDR2 (germline): MNHNY, SVGAGI (reference sequence). The trim removed 7 bases at V and 1 base at J, leaving 7 bases unmatched.

This clone was seen a few times. The chain combines TRBV7-3 with TRBJ2-1; D remains unclear. Per the germline V gene, CDR1 is SGHTA and CDR2 is FQGTGA. The CDR3 consists of 13 residues. Deletions cut 3 bases from V and 7 bases from J, with 10 bases between. The CDR3 nucleotides read TGTGCCAGCAGCTTTACATTCTCGAATGAGCAGTTCTTC. Amino acid sequence: CASSFTFSNEQFF.

The chain uses TRBV5-4 and TRBJ2-3, with 9 bases fitting TRBD1. The CDR3 has 19 amino acids. Unmatched junction bases numbered 15, after V lost 3 bases and J lost 1 base. Germline CDR1 SGHNT, CDR2 YYREEE (reference sequence). CDR3 DNA: TGTGCCAGCAGCTCCACAGGGGGCCCACCCAATTTCCGCACAGATACGCAGTATTTT. Protein sequence: CASSSTGGPPNFRTDTQYF.

This clone was seen once. CDR3 sequence reads: CATSDLGRASGGSSYNEQFF. The CDR3 nucleotides are TGTGCCACCAGTGACCTAGGTCGGGCTAGCGGGGGGTCCTCCTACAATGAGCAGTTCTTC. This chain uses TRBV24-1 with TRBJ2-1; 11 nucleotides align to TRBD2. The CDR3 totals 20 residues. V shed 4 bases and J 0 bases; nucleotides not matched to a gene: 13. Germline CDR1 and CDR2: KGHDR and SFDVKD.

This clone was recorded once. The genes are TRBV9 and TRBJ2-1; 12 nucleotides align to TRBD2. CDR1 SGDLS and CDR2 YYNGEE come from the germline V gene. J lost 6 bases, V lost 3 bases, and 13 bases had no gene match. The CDR3 sequence is 18 residues long. Written as DNA, the CDR3 is TGTGCCAGCAGCGCCCCAGAGAGACTAGCGGGAGTCCCCAATGAGCAGTTCTTC. Its translation: CASSAPERLAGVPNEQFF.

The rearrangement joins TRBV6-2 or TRBV6-3 to TRBJ1-2; TRBD1 agrees at 8 bases. Unmatched junction bases numbered 2, after V lost 4 bases and J lost 4 bases. Germline V gives CDR1 MNHEY, CDR2 SVGEGT. The CDR3 extends over 13 amino acids. CDR3 in DNA: TGTGCCAGCAGTTTTGACAGGGGCTATGGCTACACCTTC. Residues: CASSFDRGYGYTF.

V is TRBV9 and J is TRBJ2-5, with TRBD2 identical over 11 bases. Trimming at V came to 4 bases and at J to 2 bases, leaving 4 bases not matched to a gene. From germline, CDR1 is SGDLS and CDR2 YYNGEE. The CDR3 contains 15 residues. CDR3 in amino acids: CASSPSSGGQETQYF. In nucleotides, the CDR3 is TGTGCCAGCAGCCCATCTAGCGGGGGGCAAGAGACCCAGTACTTC.

The chain has TRBV14 and TRBJ1-1, with a weak D call TRBD1 (6 bases). The CDR3 runs 15 residues. Germline CDR1 SGHDN, CDR2 FVKESK. V gave up 3 bases and J gave up 5 bases, with 16 bases separating them. The CDR3: CASSQVTGRGTEAFF. The CDR3 DNA is TGTGCCAGCAGCCAGGTTACAGGGAGGGGGACTGAAGCTTTCTTT.

The chain couples TRBV6-2 or TRBV6-3 to TRBJ1-2; D is unclear. The germline gives CDR1 MNHEY, CDR2 SVGEGT. The CDR3 consists of 13 residues. V was clipped by 6 bases and J by 2 bases, with 10 bases between them. In DNA form, the CDR3 reads TGTGCCAGCAGCCCCGGACTGAACTATGGCTACACCTTC. As protein: CASSPGLNYGYTF.

This chain connects TRBV19 to TRBJ1-2; TRBD1 matches at 9 bases. Trimming removed 7 bases from V and 8 bases from J; junction bases left unmatched: 5. Germline CDR1 reads LNHDA; CDR2 reads SQIVND (reference sequence). This CDR3 contains 12 residues. For the CDR3, the DNA is TGTGCCAGTACCCCGGACAGGGGAGGCTACACCTTC. Translated, it gives CASTPDRGGYTF.

The V gene is TRBV7-2, the J gene TRBJ1-1; D possibly corresponds to TRBD1 (5 bases). Trimming took 2 bases from V and 1 from J, leaving 8 bases between them. This CDR3 has 14 amino acids. Per the germline V gene, CDR1 is SGHTA and CDR2 is FQGNSA. Here the CDR3 reads CASSLYGANTEAFF. In DNA form, the CDR3 reads TGTGCCAGCAGCTTATATGGGGCGAACACTGAAGCTTTCTTT.

This chain connects TRBV4-3 to TRBJ2-7, with 16 nucleotides matching TRBD2. CDR1 is LGHNA and CDR2 is YSLEER in the germline V gene. The length of the CDR3 is 15 residues. The J segment lost 6 bases and the V segment lost 4 bases, leaving 3 bases of the junction unmatched. CDR3 coding DNA: TGCGCCAGCAGCCCCGGGACTAGCGGGAGGGGCGAGCAGTACTTC. Translation gives CASSPGTSGRGEQYF.

The V call is TRBV28, the J call TRBJ2-5; 9 bases line up with TRBD1. The germline gives CDR1 MDHEN, CDR2 SYDVKM. This CDR3 comprises 16 residues. The junction had 15 bases not matched to a gene; V was cut back by 4 bases and J by 9 bases. CDR3 in amino acids: CASSSWGTGLDISQYF. The CDR3 DNA sequence: TGTGCCAGCAGTTCGTGGGGGACAGGGTTGGATATCTCCCAGTACTTC.